This T cell receptor (beta chain) was retrieved from a study of shared clonotypes between healthy human individuals. This clone was seen once. As yet, its antigen is unknown. The germline V and J ends were trimmed by 5 bases and 1 base, with 16 bases remaining between them. The CDR3 has 16 amino acids. CDR1 and CDR2 (germline): SGHVS, FNYEAQ. Study-wide results and caveats: Only blood samples were collected, and tissue repertoires likely differ.

The study ran the assay at deep level. Here immunoSEQ multiplex PCR was the method, and the copy in TCRdb shows in-frame clones only, minus some. The sample shows 300,000 to 350,000 clones, over 70% of them seen only once. This chain connects TRBV7-6 to TRBJ2-3, with D tentatively TRBD2 (6 bases). Material for sequencing was memory CD4+ T cells sorted from blood. As for subset: CD45RA-negative fraction. This receptor was obtained from a man under 40 in good health. This chain's CDR3 is CASSPTPRGGTDTQYF. The CDR3 DNA sequence: TGTGCCAGCAGCCCGACGCCGCGGGGAGGCACAGATACGCAGTATTTT.